These 28 T cell receptor beta chains originate from one sample sequenced in a study of T cells in Graves' hyperthyroidism and ophthalmopathy. RNA transcripts yielded amplified TCR beta CDR3 regions. Primed by the HTBI set, a first-round RT-PCR was run on the TCR CDR3. TCRdb fed the multiplex PCR reads into MiXCR, producing one record per CDR3 protein. The sample includes roughly 750,000 distinct CDR3 sequences, less than 20% seen only once; the top ten take about 8.4%. Sequenced: blood. These receptors all come from a man between 18 and 29 years old with Graves' hyperthyroidism.

There are a few counts of this clonotype. This rearrangement joins TRBV6-1 to TRBJ1-2; 7 nucleotides line up with TRBD1. The germline V gene encodes CDR1 MNHNS and CDR2 SASEGT. V trimming: 6 bases; J trimming: 2 bases; junction bases outside the gene matches: 3. The CDR3 consists of 13 residues. The DNA of the CDR3 is TGTGCCAGCAGACCGGACAGGAACTATGGCTACACCTTC. It translates to CASRPDRNYGYTF.

This clonotype was counted at least ten times. A junction boundary mismatches the germline segment, possibly from a read error. This rearrangement joins TRBV7-9 to TRBJ2-3; 10 bases line up with TRBD2. CDR1 is SEHNR and CDR2 is FQNEAQ in the germline V gene (reference sequence). The CDR3 spans 17 residues. In nucleotides, the CDR3 is TGCGCCAGCAGATTAGGTCCTAGCGGGAGAGGCACAGATACGCAGTATTTT. It is translated as CASRLGPSGRGTDTQYF.

The chain links TRBV7-6 to TRBJ2-3; D gene ambiguous. V lost 4 bases, J lost 0 bases, and 8 bases lay in between. The CDR3 has 14 amino acids. From germline, CDR1 is SGHVS and CDR2 FNYEAQ. As DNA, the CDR3 is TGTGCCAGCAGCTCCGTAGGCAGCACAGATACGCAGTATTTT. As protein: CASSSVGSTDTQYF.

Ten or more counts support this clonotype. V is TRBV18 and J is TRBJ1-2; perhaps TRBD1 as D (5 bases). The CDR3 loop spans 13 amino acids. The germline gives CDR1 KGHSH, CDR2 LQKENI. Trimming stripped 2 bases from V and 8 bases from J, with 12 bases between. The CDR3, as DNA: TGTGCCAGCTCACCAATCCCGGACACGGGCTACACCTTC. Translating it yields CASSPIPDTGYTF.

This clonotype was counted between two and nine times. The V and J genes are TRBV19 and TRBJ1-5; D possibly corresponds to TRBD1 (5 bases). Germline CDR1 is LNHDA and CDR2 is SQIVND (reference sequence). There are 14 residues in the CDR3. V lost 5 bases and J lost 3, with 11 bases in between. CDR3 nucleotides: TGTGCCAGTAGTGTCAGGGTGAACAATCAGCCCCAGCATTTT. Protein product: CASSVRVNNQPQHF.

The chain employs TRBV11-2 and TRBJ2-3; D unresolved. The CDR3 consists of 13 residues. V lost 0 bases, J lost 6 bases, and 7 bases lay in between. Germline CDR1 and CDR2: SGHAT and FQNNGV. CDR3 DNA: TGTGCCAGCAGCTTAGAACTAACGGATACGCAGTATTTT. Amino acid sequence: CASSLELTDTQYF.

This clonotype was detected only a few times. This chain connects TRBV25-1 to TRBJ1-6; D is ambiguous. Germline V CDR1 and CDR2: MGHDK, SYGVNS. V was cut by 7 bases and J by 6 bases, with 13 bases left in between. The CDR3 runs 14 residues. CDR3 sequence (DNA): TGTGCCAGCACCCAAGGTGGCGGTAATTCACCCCTCCACTTT. The encoded protein is CASTQGGGNSPLHF.

This clonotype was recorded at least ten times. The CDR3 sequence: CASSLFHLGPAGELFF. CDR3 sequence (DNA): TGTGCCAGCAGTCTATTCCACCTAGGCCCGGCCGGGGAGCTGTTTTTT. This chain connects TRBV28 to TRBJ2-2, with unresolved D. This CDR3 comprises 16 residues. Trimming took 5 bases from V and 6 from J, leaving 19 bases between them. Germline CDR1 reads MDHEN; CDR2 reads SYDVKM.

This clonotype was counted ten times or more. The CDR3 DNA reads TGTGCCAGCACCCAACCCGTGGGACAGCTCCAAGAGACCCAGTACTTC. Its translation: CASTQPVGQLQETQYF. The rearrangement joins TRBV6-2 or TRBV6-3 to TRBJ2-5; 7 bases fit TRBD1. Germline V gene sequence: CDR1 MNHEY, CDR2 SVGEGT. The CDR3 sequence is 16 residues long. Trimming took 7 bases from V and 1 from J; bases not matched to a gene: 12.

This clonotype was detected many times. This chain links TRBV28 with TRBJ1-2; D remains unclear. Germline V gene data show CDR1 as MDHEN and CDR2 as SYDVKM. CDR3 size: 11 residues. Trimming took 7 bases from V and 8 from J, leaving 11 bases between them. CDR3 loop: CASTDVGGYTF. CDR3 coding DNA: TGTGCCAGCACCGACGTGGGCGGCTACACCTTC.

This rearrangement joins TRBV20-1 to TRBJ2-5; the match to TRBD2 covers 9 bases. V lost 5 bases and J lost 5; bases outside the gene matches: 12. This CDR3 region has 15 residues. In germline, CDR1 is DFQATT, CDR2 SNEGSKA (reference sequence). The CDR3 is CSALRGRGGLETQYF. Written as DNA, the CDR3 is TGCAGTGCTCTAAGGGGGCGGGGGGGGTTGGAGACCCAGTACTTC.

This clonotype was recorded many times. This CDR3 reads CASSLVSVSKPQHF. The DNA for the CDR3 is TGTGCCAGCAGCTTAGTGTCAGTCTCGAAGCCCCAGCATTTT. V gene TRBV7-8 combines with J gene TRBJ1-5; D not certain. Germline V gives CDR1 SGHVS, CDR2 FQNEAQ. V was cut by 1 base and J by 8 bases, with 12 bases left in between. The CDR3 is 14 residues long.

This clonotype was observed once. The gene calls are TRBV19 and TRBJ2-1; 10 bases are shared with TRBD1. The CDR3 totals 15 residues. Germline lookup yields CDR1 LNHDA and CDR2 SQIVND (reference sequence). J was trimmed by 8 bases and V by 4 bases; bases with no gene match: 8. Here the CDR3 reads CASSTAGQGIDEQFF. Written as DNA, the CDR3 is TGTGCCAGTAGTACCGCGGGACAGGGGATCGATGAGCAGTTCTTC.

This clonotype has more than one count but fewer than ten. The V call is TRBV25-1, the J call TRBJ2-1; weak D call: TRBD2 (5 bases). Germline CDR1 is MGHDK and CDR2 is SYGVNS. The V and J ends lost 7 bases and 2 bases respectively, with 9 bases between them. The CDR3 totals 13 residues. The CDR3 sequence is CASTWEPYNEQFF. The CDR3 DNA reads as TGTGCCAGCACGTGGGAGCCCTACAATGAGCAGTTCTTC.

This clonotype appeared a few times. The CDR3 is CATSTIPGQGEKLFF. The CDR3 bases are TGTGCCACCAGCACCATACCCGGACAGGGTGAAAAACTGTTTTTT. J is TRBJ1-4 and V is TRBV15; 8 bases map to TRBD1. The germline V gene has CDR1 LNHNV and CDR2 YYDKDF (reference sequence). With 4 bases clipped from V and 7 bases from J, the junction kept 8 bases outside the gene matches. CDR3 length equals 15 residues.

This clonotype has at least ten counts. V gene TRBV10-3 combines with J gene TRBJ2-1; TRBD1 or TRBD2 may be the D gene (5 bases each). V was pared by 10 bases and J by 2 bases, with 18 bases between. The germline V gene has CDR1 ENHRY and CDR2 SYGVKD. This CDR3 is built from 15 residues. The CDR3 is CATNNRDLTYNEQFF. The CDR3 bases are TGTGCCACGAATAACCGGGACCTAACCTACAATGAGCAGTTCTTC.

V is TRBV7-9 and J is TRBJ1-4; D is ambiguous. Between the trimmed V and J ends, which lost 5 bases and 7 bases, there was a span of 17 bases. Per germline, CDR1 SEHNR and CDR2 FQNEAQ (reference sequence). The CDR3 covers 15 residues. CDR3 residues: CASSGGHVFGEKLFF. For the CDR3, the DNA is TGTGCCAGCAGCGGAGGGCACGTTTTTGGTGAAAAACTGTTTTTT.

On this clonotype itself: It is likely a read error, because the conserved phenylalanine at the end of the CDR3 is missing. The chain links TRBV24-1 to TRBJ2-1; D gene uncertain. Germline lookup yields CDR1 KGHDR and CDR2 SFDVKD. The CDR3 is 14 amino acids. V shed 1 base and J shed 0 bases, with 3 bases lying between them. CDR3 residues: CATSDFASYNEQFS. The CDR3 DNA sequence: TGTGCCACCAGTGATTTCGCCTCCTACAATGAGCAGTTCTCC.

This chain joins TRBV5-5 and TRBJ1-5; D is undetermined. The V and J ends lost 4 bases and 2 bases respectively, with 7 bases between them. Germline values: CDR1 SGHKS, CDR2 YYEKEE (reference sequence). The CDR3 length is 13 residues. This CDR3 reads CASSAAGNQPQHF. CDR3 coding DNA: TGTGCCAGCAGCGCGGCGGGCAATCAGCCCCAGCATTTT.

This clonotype was seen more than once but under ten times. This rearrangement joins TRBV29-1 to TRBJ2-1; TRBD2 matches 8 bases. This CDR3 has 13 amino acids. V dropped 8 bases and J dropped 7; count of bases not matched to a gene: 10. The germline V gene encodes CDR1 SQVTM and CDR2 ANQGSEA. CDR3 DNA: TGCAGCAGCCCCCTGCGGGGGGCGAATGAGCAGTTCTTC. Residues: CSSPLRGANEQFF.

A word on this clonotype: A much larger clone sits a single nucleotide away, making a read error possible. This chain joins TRBV28 and TRBJ2-7; tentative D call: TRBD2 (7 bases). The CDR3 consists of 17 residues. Germline values: CDR1 MDHEN, CDR2 SYDVKM. CDR3 DNA sequence: TGTGCCAGCAGCCCAACCCCCTTTGCGGGGGCCCCTCGGGGGCAGCACTTC. Encoded protein: CASSPTPFAGAPRGQHF.

This clonotype was seen repeatedly, ten times or more. This chain connects TRBV19 to TRBJ2-6; 7 nucleotides line up with TRBD1. The V segment lost 1 base and the J segment 0 bases; nucleotides outside the gene matches: 3. This CDR3 has 17 amino acids. Germline lookup yields CDR1 LNHDA and CDR2 SQIVND (reference sequence). CDR3: CASSIGWTGSGANVLTF. DNA for the CDR3: TGTGCCAGTAGTATAGGTTGGACAGGCTCTGGGGCCAACGTCCTGACTTTC.

The table lists this clonotype with a few counts. This chain joins TRBV10-3 and TRBJ1-2, with D perhaps TRBD1 (5 bases). Trimming removed 6 bases at V and 4 bases at J, with 15 bases between. CDR3 length: 14 amino acids. Germline V gives CDR1 ENHRY, CDR2 SYGVKD. For the CDR3, the DNA is TGTGCCATCAGCCTGAACAGGTCACCCTATGGCTACACCTTC. It specifies CAISLNRSPYGYTF.

There are many counts of this clonotype. V is TRBV7-9 and J is TRBJ2-5; D call uncertain. Germline V gene data show CDR1 as SEHNR and CDR2 as FQNEAQ (reference sequence). The CDR3 is 13 amino acids. V was cut by 4 bases and J by 5 bases, with 11 bases left in between. The DNA for the CDR3 is TGTGCCAGCAGCTCCCACCTGAGGGAGACCCAGTACTTC. It codes for CASSSHLRETQYF.

This clonotype came up many times. The rearrangement links TRBV12-3 or TRBV12-4 to TRBJ2-3; TRBD1 matches at 7 bases. This CDR3 has 18 residues. The J segment lost 0 bases and the V segment lost 3 bases, leaving 12 bases of the junction unmatched. Here the CDR3 DNA reads TGTGCCAGCAGTTTCAATGGGTACAGGGGCGCTAGCACAGATACGCAGTATTTT. Translating it yields CASSFNGYRGASTDTQYF.

The chain couples TRBV9 to TRBJ2-7, with 8 bases identical to TRBD2. Germline loops: CDR1 SGDLS, CDR2 YYNGEE. Germline trimming cut 0 bases from V and 4 bases from J; bases unmatched to any gene: 3. This CDR3 contains 14 residues. CDR3: CASSVGREGYEQYF. CDR3 in DNA: TGTGCCAGCAGCGTAGGACGGGAGGGATACGAGCAGTACTTC.

In this sample, this clonotype turned up many times. The J gene is TRBJ2-7, the V gene TRBV5-1; perhaps TRBD1 as D (5 bases). The V end lost 2 bases, the J end lost 3 bases, and 9 bases lay between the germline ends. The CDR3 is 13 residues long. Per germline, CDR1 SGHRS and CDR2 YFSETQ. The CDR3, as DNA: TGCGCCAGCAGCTTAAAGGGGTTCTACGAGCAGTACTTC. Protein sequence: CASSLKGFYEQYF.

This clonotype was recorded many times. J is TRBJ1-1 and V is TRBV2; tentative D call: TRBD1 (6 bases). V was cut by 3 bases and J by 2 bases, with 13 bases left in between. Germline V lookup: CDR1 SNHLY, CDR2 FYNNEI. The CDR3 has 15 amino acids. For the CDR3, the DNA is TGTGCCAGCAGTGAGAAGGGGGGCCCCAACACTGAAGCTTTCTTT. This translates into CASSEKGGPNTEAFF.